Each of the 9 T cell receptor beta chains below was sequenced from the same sample in a study of post-analysis software for immune sequencing data. The study's findings and limits: Among 5 or 6 TRBV segments more frequent in patients than controls were TRBV5-6, TRBV5-1 and TRBV20-1.

Unique-molecular-identifier-tagged TCR beta cDNA libraries were used. TCRdb re-called the PCR reads with MiXCR, one entry per CDR3 protein. The table records about 820,000 distinct CDR3 sequences, roughly 50% of them present only once. No cognate antigen is known for these TCRs. The sample consisted of blood. The receptors originated from a girl between 10 and 17 years old with multiple sclerosis.

This clonotype was counted between two and nine times. The chain uses TRBV7-7 and TRBJ2-5; D call uncertain. Germline V gives CDR1 SSHAT, CDR2 FNYEAQ (reference sequence). This CDR3 has 14 residues. Trimming took off 3 bases at V and 5 bases at J, with 13 bases between the two ends. The CDR3 DNA follows: TGTGCCAGCAGCTTTAGTATGGGTTGGGAGACCCAGTACTTC. Protein product: CASSFSMGWETQYF.

Comment on this clonotype: Its ends do not fully match the called genes, so a read error is possible. J is TRBJ2-3 and V is TRBV10-3, with D unclear. This CDR3 region has 18 residues. CDR1 is ENHRY, CDR2 SYGVKD, per germline. CDR3 protein: CAIKSISNGVSGTDAQYF. The CDR3 nucleotides are TGTGCCATCAAAAGTATTTCAAACGGAGTTTCTGGCACAGATGCGCAGTATTTT.

V usage is TRBV7-9 and J usage is TRBJ2-4; possibly TRBD1 or TRBD2 for D (5 bases each). There are 14 residues in the CDR3. CDR1 and CDR2 (germline): SEHNR, FQNEAQ (reference sequence). Trimming shortened V by 1 base and J by 3 bases, and 7 bases separated the two germline ends. As DNA, the CDR3 is TGTGCCAGCAGCTTAGTGGGGGACAAAAACATTCAGTACTTC. This gives the protein CASSLVGDKNIQYF.

A note on this clonotype: A junction boundary mismatches the germline segment, possibly from a read error. This sequence joins TRBV5-5 and TRBJ2-1; 8 bases are a match to TRBD1. The CDR3 contains 13 residues. Germline V gene lookup returns CDR1 SGHKS and CDR2 YYEKEE (reference sequence). The CDR3 bases are TGTGCCAGCAGTTTGGACAGGGAATATGAGCAGTTCTTC. As protein: CASSLDREYEQFF.

This clonotype has just a few counts. The chain couples TRBV4-2 to TRBJ2-5, with 8 bases that match TRBD2. The CDR3 covers 16 residues. Trimming cost V 3 bases and J 4 bases; bases outside gene matches: 10. CDR1 and CDR2 (germline): LGHNA, YNFKEQ. The CDR3 loop reads CASSHPAGGRVETQYF. As DNA, the CDR3 is TGTGCCAGCAGCCACCCTGCGGGGGGCCGGGTAGAGACCCAGTACTTC.

CDR3 sequence: CAISDDGAQGGWTDTQYF. As DNA, the CDR3 is TGTGCCATCAGTGATGACGGCGCGCAGGGAGGGTGGACAGATACGCAGTATTTT. The chain carries TRBV10-3 and TRBJ2-3, with 7 nucleotides matching TRBD2. V was pared by 3 bases and J by 3 bases, with 15 bases of the junction left unmatched. This CDR3 is 18 amino acids long. CDR1 and CDR2 from the germline V gene are ENHRY and SYGVKD.

This clonotype was observed a single time. The V gene is TRBV29-1, the J gene TRBJ1-6; 10 nucleotides agree with TRBD1. V shed 6 bases, J shed 6 bases, and the junction held 2 bases outside the gene matches. Germline-derived CDR1 and CDR2 are SQVTM and ANQGSEA. The CDR3 sequence is 13 residues long. The CDR3 nucleotides are TGCAGCGTAGGGACAGGGGTTAATTCACCCCTCCACTTT. Translation gives CSVGTGVNSPLHF. Full variable domain (outside the CDR3, taken from reference TRBV29-1 and TRBJ1-6): SAVISQKPSRDICQRGTSLTIQCQVDSQVTMMFWYRQQPGQSLTLIATANQGSEATYESGFVIDKFPISRPNLTFSTLTVSNMSPEDSSIYLCSVGTGVNSPLHFGNGTRLTVT.

In this sample, this clonotype turned up a few times. The chain couples TRBV27 to TRBJ2-5, with 12 bases fitting TRBD2. The J call may not be correct, given that the DNA end is closer to TRBJ2-7. The CDR3 has 14 amino acids. CDR1 is MNHEY and CDR2 is SMNVEV in the germline V gene (reference sequence). This CDR3 reads CASSLRLAGDEQYF. CDR3 sequence (DNA): TGTGCCAGCAGTTTACGACTAGCGGGAGACGAGCAGTACTTC.

This clonotype was detected a few times. DNA of the CDR3: TGTGCCAGCAGCTTGCACAGGGGCGAGCAGTACTTC. Its translation: CASSLHRGEQYF. The J gene is TRBJ2-7, the V gene TRBV5-6; 7 bases map to TRBD1. With 1 base clipped from V and 6 bases from J, the junction kept 1 base outside the gene matches. The CDR3 has 12 amino acids. Germline V gene sequence: CDR1 SGHDT, CDR2 YYEEEE.